The T cell receptor (beta chain) described here comes from a study of cytomegalovirus exposure and HLA in healthy donors. Across the whole study: Researchers previously reported finding just under 120 million unique TCR beta sequences from around 200 million T cells. General study results and limits: Some V segments could not be told apart, so they were left out, TRBV6-2 and TRBV6-3 among them. CMV serostatus was the only immune exposure information that was available. Another analysis was done later, and it associated over 15,000 TCR beta sequences with HLA alleles at 0.05 false discovery rate.

Trimming cost V 3 bases and J 0 bases, with 9 bases left between them. Germline V lookup: CDR1 SGDLS, CDR2 YYNGEE. CDR3 length: 14 amino acids. Researchers ran the PCR with 60 Vbeta and 13 Jbeta primers. Sequencing used immunoSEQ multiplex PCR; TCRdb keeps in-frame clones, though not all of them. The data contain 150,000 to 200,000 clones, around three quarters of them singletons. On this clone itself: The target antigen is unknown.

J is TRBJ1-1 and V is TRBV9; a weak D match, TRBD1 (6 bases). The receptor comes from a woman in her thirties or forties in good health and CMV-seronegative. The sequencing input was PBMCs. This chain's CDR3 is CASSAQGMNTEAFF. The CDR3 coding sequence is TGTGCCAGCAGCGCCCAGGGGATGAACACTGAAGCTTTCTTT.